This T cell receptor beta chain originates from a study of cytomegalovirus exposure and HLA in healthy donors. General study findings and limits: Earlier analysis found most TCR beta V segments productive about 90% or about 30% of the time. Some V segments (TRBV6-2 and TRBV6-3 among them) were excluded as indistinguishable. Later on, analysis showed that most CMV-associated TCR beta chains appeared to be HLA-restricted. Overall, about 160 TCR beta chains were annotated as cytomegalovirus-associated.

For this clone: Antigen: not known.

The V gene's germline CDR1 is SQVTM and CDR2 ANQGSEA. This CDR3 comprises 12 residues. The junction had 7 bases not matched to a gene; V was cut back by 7 bases and J by 5 bases. The PCR ran on 60 Vbeta and 13 Jbeta primers. TCRdb's copy holds only in-frame clones and misses some; the assay was immunoSEQ multiplex PCR. The sample lists some 110,000 clones, roughly 70% occurring once. The receptor was derived from a middle-aged man in good health and CMV-seronegative. The chain joins TRBV29-1 to TRBJ2-5; 7 nucleotides match TRBD2. Sequenced input: PBMCs. The CDR3 DNA is TGCAGCGGAAGCGGGGATGCGGAGACCCAGTACTTC. This gives the protein CSGSGDAETQYF.